This is a list of T cell receptor beta chains from one sample in a study of CD8 T cells in ankylosing spondylitis. TCRdb ran MiXCR on the 5' RACE reads and lists one entry per CDR3 protein. The sample has 700,000 to 1,000,000 distinct CDR3 sequences, about an eighth seen once. Sequencing was performed on blood, either unsorted or a sorted T cell fraction (not recorded which). Receptor source: a male donor with ankylosing spondylitis. Both conserved end residues are trimmed from each CDR3. The D gene is left open where the match is weak.

TRBJ1-2,TRBD1,TRBV10-3,12,AISRDRVGYGYT
TRBJ2-7,TRBD1,TRBV28,13,ASSSGTGGPYEQY
TRBJ1-5,.,TRBV28,12,ASSLFGSNQPQH
TRBJ1-1,TRBD1,TRBV6-5,13,ASSYLGQGETEAF
TRBJ2-1,TRBD2,TRBV5-1,14,ASSWGSGGGYNEQF
TRBJ2-5,TRBD2,TRBV9,16,ASSVAPPGTSAQETQY
TRBJ1-5,TRBD1,TRBV30,15,AWDRDRGTPSNQPQH
TRBJ1-2,.,TRBV12-3/TRBV12-4,13,ASTPLGRGDYGYT
TRBJ1-5,.,TRBV6-2/TRBV6-3,15,ASSYVGVWYSNQPQH
TRBJ2-7,.,TRBV20-1,13,SARGWGGRSYEQY
TRBJ2-1,.,TRBV2,13,ASSRWGDSYNEQF
TRBJ2-7,TRBD2,TRBV29-1,11,SAGDLAGWEQY
TRBJ2-5,TRBD2,TRBV10-3,13,ATALGGRALETQY
TRBJ2-7,.,TRBV7-8,11,ASSRRGLYEQY
TRBJ2-1,.,TRBV20-1,13,SAAQNRAAYNEQF
TRBJ2-3,TRBD2,TRBV20-1,14,SARAPRGAGWDTQY
TRBJ2-1,TRBD2,TRBV7-2,13,ASSPKGLDYGEQF
TRBJ1-1,.,TRBV15,13,ATSRRTYLNTEAF
TRBJ1-5,.,TRBV5-5,13,ASSLDPVSNQPQH
TRBJ2-3,TRBD2,TRBV4-2,14,ASSQVSGGLINTQY
TRBJ2-7,.,TRBV5-1,11,ASSFGSDYEQY
TRBJ2-1,.,TRBV27,11,ASSWSVYNEQF
TRBJ2-7,.,TRBV29-1,10,SVSAPKGEQY
TRBJ1-4,TRBD1,TRBV9,12,ASNRQGWYEKLF
TRBJ1-5,.,TRBV7-8,13,ASSLARQAREPQH
TRBJ2-1,.,TRBV20-1,11,SAYRDPNNEQF
TRBJ1-2,TRBD1,TRBV5-1,13,ASRREPGQGSGYT
TRBJ2-3,TRBD2,TRBV7-2,14,ASSFRTSRRSDTQY
TRBJ1-1,TRBD1,TRBV2,16,ASSEAGVRTGKRTEAF
TRBJ1-1,.,TRBV29-1,12,STNPGAVETEAF
TRBJ1-1,.,TRBV29-1,12,SVESRISNTEAF
TRBJ2-1,TRBD2,TRBV7-2,15,ASSLWTSGSSYNEQF
TRBJ1-6,.,TRBV7-2,11,ASSGGTASPLH
TRBJ1-5,TRBD1,TRBV7-7,13,ASSFDRVSNQPQH
TRBJ2-5,.,TRBV5-1,13,ASSLDSRLGETQY
TRBJ1-5,TRBD1,TRBV20-1,12,SARRGQFNQPQH
TRBJ1-5,TRBD1,TRBV28,11,ASRSQGDQPQH
TRBJ1-2,.,TRBV29-1,9,SARQNYGYT
TRBJ1-4,.,TRBV12-3/TRBV12-4,13,ASSSSRREGEKLF
TRBJ2-1,TRBD2,TRBV6-5,13,ASSYERGSYNEQF
TRBJ1-4,TRBD1,TRBV20-1,12,SAFSGQTNEKLF
TRBJ1-2,TRBD1,TRBV18,12,ASSLTGESNGYT
TRBJ2-7,.,TRBV20-1,12,SARDRGQSYEQY
TRBJ1-2,TRBD1,TRBV7-2,12,ASSLEQGVFGYT
TRBJ1-2,.,TRBV5-1,13,ASSDATESWRGYT
TRBJ2-6,.,TRBV27,14,ASSRDPGSGANVLT
TRBJ1-5,.,TRBV9,13,ASSVGVLVNQPQH
TRBJ2-5,TRBD2,TRBV4-3,13,ASSQGAGLAETQY
TRBJ2-7,.,TRBV6-1,12,ASKSALGSYEQY
TRBJ1-4,.,TRBV21-1,9,ASIVREKLF
TRBJ1-6,TRBD1,TRBV20-1,12,SAGTDRGDSPLH
TRBJ2-6,TRBD1,TRBV11-2,17,ASSPGTGAKISGANVLT
TRBJ2-5,TRBD1,TRBV5-1,13,ASSRGQGLTETQY
TRBJ1-2,TRBD1,TRBV20-1,12,SARGQAPIYGYT
TRBJ2-1,.,TRBV4-2,13,ASSQGSNLLNEQF
TRBJ2-1,TRBD2,TRBV6-5,13,ASSYQLAGDNEQF
TRBJ2-5,TRBD2,TRBV20-1,13,SARLKRGGLETQY
TRBJ2-4,.,TRBV4-3,15,ASSQEWGAIGKNIQY
TRBJ2-1,.,TRBV20-1,11,SARSPLYNEQF